This T cell receptor (beta chain) was retrieved from a study of blood T cells in healthy people across ages (dated by TCRdb to the mid-2010s). For context, the study as a whole: In model experiments, template switching captured about one uniquely barcoded TCR beta cDNA molecule for every two T cells. The donors were split into four age groups: young (average 16 years), middle-aged (roughly 39), aged (around 67) and long-lived (approximately 80). Age-related changes in TCR beta repertoire diversity were measured in the study by deep sequencing normalized with unique cDNA molecular identifiers. To avoid experimental bias, donors of different ages were spread randomly across the sequencing lanes. Two additional independent replicas of 1 million unique cDNA reads from the same blood draw were analyzed for two donors (one aged 18 to 29 and one aged 80 or older). Paper-wide results and their limitations: Compared with the aged group, more naive CD4+ T cells, fewer expanded clones and increased TCR diversity were shown by the long-lived group, suggesting age selection. Estimates of total diversity based on one million sequenced T cells were considered lower bounds and underestimates. Because the CMV infection status of the donors was unknown, age-related changes in expanded clonotypes may potentially have been confounded. Observed TCR beta diversity per million T cells fell roughly linearly with age, and a significant reduction was already apparent by age around 40. Observed TCR beta diversity correlated strongly with the percentage of naive T cells measured by flow cytometry. Because profiling used bulk unsorted PBMCs, naive and antigen-experienced compartments could not be compared conclusively.

The 39 donors, aged 6 to 90 years, were systemically healthy Caucasian individuals from Russia. About 10 milliliters of peripheral blood were drawn from each donor into EDTA-treated Vacutainer tubes. Ficoll-Paque density-gradient centrifugation was used to isolate PBMCs, with at least 6.5 million per sample. Trizol reagent was used to extract total RNA from PBMCs, with at least 5.5 micrograms per sample. The percentages of naive CD45RAhigh/CD27high T cells were determined by flow cytometry on a PBMC aliquot from every donor. Concerning this clonotype itself: It lacks a known antigen. Within one base of it there is no much larger clone, and no base qualities were kept.

Library prep was done by 5' RACE. Instrument on record: Illumina HiSeq 2500. A second roughly 6 to 12 cycle PCR used a sample-barcoded 5' primer and a J-beta primer mix. A template-switch 5' adaptor carrying 12 random nucleotides introduced a unique molecular identifier onto each TCR beta cDNA molecule. At least 3 million CDR3-containing paired-end reads were obtained from each sample. First-strand cDNA was synthesized from all RNA with the Mint cDNA synthesis kit, primed by a TRBC-specific oligonucleotide. After uracil-DNA glycosylase treatment, a first 18-cycle PCR used universal primers M1SS and BC2_uni_R on all cDNA. As for the authors' bioinformatics: For normalization, 1 million high-quality reads were randomly selected from each sample, with every read carrying a distinct molecular identifier. Instead of being binned into consensus sequences, reads that shared molecular identifiers were thrown out. MiTCR, set to a Q25 quality threshold and the strictest error-elimination algorithm, was used for CDR3 identification, clonotype clustering and error correction. A nonparametric unseen species model with Euler transformation was used to estimate lower-bound total TCR beta diversity. The public reads were run again by TCRdb, first through fastp at Q25 and then through MiXCR, and only productive beta chains were kept. Rows with one shared CDR3 protein collapse into an entry with the most common genes and DNA. These V and J calls are TCRdb output, not the study's own analysis. This sample holds some 920,000 distinct CDR3 sequences; around 54% were observed only once. The ten top clones hold about a fifth of the sample.

V is pared back by 7 bases and J by 0 bases, with 14 bases lying between the germline termini. Taken from cysteine to phenylalanine, the CDR3 has 15 residues. Solely the CDR3 DNA is kept, with 45 bases framed from the first base. The V and J genes are TRBV12-3 or TRBV12-4 and TRBJ2-3; the D gene cannot be named for sure. The clonotype was recovered from a woman aged 60 to 75 in good health. The sample was blood. The DNA sequence follows: TGTGCCAGCATCCTGGGCAGAAGCAGCACAGATACGCAGTATTTT. It translates to CASILGRSSTDTQYF.